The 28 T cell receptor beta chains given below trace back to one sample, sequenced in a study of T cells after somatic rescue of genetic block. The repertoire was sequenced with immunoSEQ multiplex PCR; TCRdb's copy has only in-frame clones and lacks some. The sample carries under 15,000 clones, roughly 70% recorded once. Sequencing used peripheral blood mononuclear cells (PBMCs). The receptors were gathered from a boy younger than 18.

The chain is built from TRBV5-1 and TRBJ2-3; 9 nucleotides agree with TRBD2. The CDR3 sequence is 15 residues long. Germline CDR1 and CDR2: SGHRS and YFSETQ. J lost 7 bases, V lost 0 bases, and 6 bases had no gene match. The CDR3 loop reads CASSLAYAGGNTQYF. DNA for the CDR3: TGCGCCAGCAGCTTGGCTTACGCGGGGGGGAATACGCAGTATTTT.

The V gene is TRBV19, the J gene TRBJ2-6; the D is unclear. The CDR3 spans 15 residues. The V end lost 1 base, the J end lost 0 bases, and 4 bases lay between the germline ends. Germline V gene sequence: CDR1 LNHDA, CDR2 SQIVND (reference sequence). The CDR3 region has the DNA TGTGCCAGTAGTATAGGTCTCTCTGGGGCCAACGTCCTGACTTTC. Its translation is CASSIGLSGANVLTF.

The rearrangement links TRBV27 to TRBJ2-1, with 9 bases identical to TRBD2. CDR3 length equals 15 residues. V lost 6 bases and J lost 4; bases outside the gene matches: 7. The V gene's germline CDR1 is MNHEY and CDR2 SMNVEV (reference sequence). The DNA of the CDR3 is TGTGCCAGCAGGATCCTAGCGGGGTATTACAATGAGCAGTTCTTC. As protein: CASRILAGYYNEQFF.

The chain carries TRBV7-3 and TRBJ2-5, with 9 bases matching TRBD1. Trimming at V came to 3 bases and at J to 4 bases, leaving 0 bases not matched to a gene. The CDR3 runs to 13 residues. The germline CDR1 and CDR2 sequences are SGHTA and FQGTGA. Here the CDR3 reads CASSLGQGETQYF. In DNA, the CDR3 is TGTGCCAGCAGCTTGGGACAGGGAGAGACCCAGTACTTC.

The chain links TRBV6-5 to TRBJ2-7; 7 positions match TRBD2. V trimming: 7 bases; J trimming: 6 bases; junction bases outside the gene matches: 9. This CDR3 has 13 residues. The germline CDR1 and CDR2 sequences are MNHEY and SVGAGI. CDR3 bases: TGTGCCAGCAAGCTAGCGCCGGGGGGCGAGCAGTACTTC. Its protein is CASKLAPGGEQYF.

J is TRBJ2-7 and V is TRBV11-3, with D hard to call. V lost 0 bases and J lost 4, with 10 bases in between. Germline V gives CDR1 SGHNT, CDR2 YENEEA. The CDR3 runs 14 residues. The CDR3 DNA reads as TGTGCCAGCAGCTTAGAACATAACTTATACGAGCAGTACTTC. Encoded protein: CASSLEHNLYEQYF.

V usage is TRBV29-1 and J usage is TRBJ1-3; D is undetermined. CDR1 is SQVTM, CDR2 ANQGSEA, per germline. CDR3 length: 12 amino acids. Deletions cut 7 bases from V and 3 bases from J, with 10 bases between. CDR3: CSAWTFGNTIYF. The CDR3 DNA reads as TGCAGCGCTTGGACGTTTGGAAACACCATATATTTT.

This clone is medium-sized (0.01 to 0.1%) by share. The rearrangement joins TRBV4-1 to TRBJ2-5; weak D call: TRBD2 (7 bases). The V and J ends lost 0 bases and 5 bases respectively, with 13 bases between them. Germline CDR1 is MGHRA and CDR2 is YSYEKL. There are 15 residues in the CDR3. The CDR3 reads CASSQEGGLRETQYF. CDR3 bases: TGCGCCAGCAGCCAAGAGGGGGGGCTACGGGAGACCCAGTACTTC.

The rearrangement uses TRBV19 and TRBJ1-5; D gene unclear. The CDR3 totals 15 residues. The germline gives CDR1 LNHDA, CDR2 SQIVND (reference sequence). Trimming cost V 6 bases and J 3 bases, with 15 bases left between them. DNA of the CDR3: TGTGCCAGTAGAACCCAAGGACGGTTCAATCAGCCCCAGCATTTT. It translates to CASRTQGRFNQPQHF.

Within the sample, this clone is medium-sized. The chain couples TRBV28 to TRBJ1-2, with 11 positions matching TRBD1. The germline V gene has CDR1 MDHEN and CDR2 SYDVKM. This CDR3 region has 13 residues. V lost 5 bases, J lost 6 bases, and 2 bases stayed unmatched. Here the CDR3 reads CASSADRGHGYTF. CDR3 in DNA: TGTGCCAGCAGTGCGGACAGGGGGCATGGCTACACCTTC.

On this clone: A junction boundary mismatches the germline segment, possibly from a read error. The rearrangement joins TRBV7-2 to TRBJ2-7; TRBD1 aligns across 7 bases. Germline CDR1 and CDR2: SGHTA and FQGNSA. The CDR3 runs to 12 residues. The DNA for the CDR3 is TGTGCCAGCAGCCTCGGGACAGTAAATCCAGCCTTC. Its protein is CASSLGTVNPAF.

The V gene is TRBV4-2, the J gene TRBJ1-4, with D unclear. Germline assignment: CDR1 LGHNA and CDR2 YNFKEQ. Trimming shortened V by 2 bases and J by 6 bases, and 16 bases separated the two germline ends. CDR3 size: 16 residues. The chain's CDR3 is CASSQKHVLFYEKLFF. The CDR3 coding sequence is TGTGCCAGCAGCCAAAAACACGTGCTTTTCTATGAAAAACTGTTTTTT.

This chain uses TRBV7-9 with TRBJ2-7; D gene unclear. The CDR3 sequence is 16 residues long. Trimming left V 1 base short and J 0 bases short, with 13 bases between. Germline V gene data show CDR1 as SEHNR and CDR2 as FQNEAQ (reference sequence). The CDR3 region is CASSLGVERASYEQYF. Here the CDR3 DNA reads TGTGCCAGCAGCTTAGGGGTGGAACGGGCCTCCTACGAGCAGTACTTC.

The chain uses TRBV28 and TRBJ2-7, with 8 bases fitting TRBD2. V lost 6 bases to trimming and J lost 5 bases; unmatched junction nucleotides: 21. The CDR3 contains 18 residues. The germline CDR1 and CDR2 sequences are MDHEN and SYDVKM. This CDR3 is CASSSLGTSGTRKDEQYF. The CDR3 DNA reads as TGTGCCAGCAGCTCCCTCGGGACGTCCGGGACTAGAAAGGACGAGCAGTACTTC. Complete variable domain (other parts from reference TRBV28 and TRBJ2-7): DVKVTQSSRYLVKRTGEKVFLECVQDMDHENMFWYRQDPGLGLRLIYFSYDVKMKEKGDIPEGYSVSREKKERFSLILESASTNQTSMYLCASSSLGTSGTRKDEQYFGPGTRLTVT.

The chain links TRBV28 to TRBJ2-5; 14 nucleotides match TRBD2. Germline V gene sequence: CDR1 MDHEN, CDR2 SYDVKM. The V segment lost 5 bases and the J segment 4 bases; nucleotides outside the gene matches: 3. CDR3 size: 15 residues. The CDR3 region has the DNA TGTGCCAGCAGTCCAGGACTAGCGGGGGGAGAGACCCAGTACTTC. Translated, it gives CASSPGLAGGETQYF.

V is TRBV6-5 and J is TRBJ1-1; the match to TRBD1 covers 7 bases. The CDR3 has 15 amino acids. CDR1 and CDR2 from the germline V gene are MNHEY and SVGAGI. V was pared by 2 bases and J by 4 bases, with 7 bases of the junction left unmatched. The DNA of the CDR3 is TGTGCCAGCAGTTACGGGACAGCTCTCGGCACTGAAGCTTTCTTT. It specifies CASSYGTALGTEAFF.

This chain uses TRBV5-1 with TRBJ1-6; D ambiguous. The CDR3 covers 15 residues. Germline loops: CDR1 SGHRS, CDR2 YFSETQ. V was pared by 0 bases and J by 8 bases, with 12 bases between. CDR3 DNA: TGCGCCAGCAGCTTGGACAGTGGATCTTATTCACCCCTCCACTTT. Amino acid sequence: CASSLDSGSYSPLHF.

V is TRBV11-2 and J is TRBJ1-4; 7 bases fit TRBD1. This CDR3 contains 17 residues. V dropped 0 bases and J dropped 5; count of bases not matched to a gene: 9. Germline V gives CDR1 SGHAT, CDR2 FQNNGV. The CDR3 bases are TGTGCCAGCAGCTTAGAGGGTAGGGTCAGGGGGAATGAAAAACTGTTTTTT. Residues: CASSLEGRVRGNEKLFF.

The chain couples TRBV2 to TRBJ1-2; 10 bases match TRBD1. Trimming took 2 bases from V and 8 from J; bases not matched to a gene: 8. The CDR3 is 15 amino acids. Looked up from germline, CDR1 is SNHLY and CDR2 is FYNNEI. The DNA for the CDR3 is TGTGCCAGCAGTGAAAGTTGGACAGGGGGTCGGGGCTACACCTTC. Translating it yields CASSESWTGGRGYTF.

CDR3 sequence (DNA): TGTGCCAGCAGTTCGTTTAGGGACACCTCCTACGAGCAGTACTTC. Its protein product is CASSSFRDTSYEQYF. The V and J genes are TRBV6-6 and TRBJ2-7, with D maybe TRBD1 (6 bases). Germline V gene lookup returns CDR1 MNHNY and CDR2 SVGAGI (reference sequence). Trimming left V 4 bases short and J 0 bases short, with 13 bases between. The length of the CDR3 is 15 residues.

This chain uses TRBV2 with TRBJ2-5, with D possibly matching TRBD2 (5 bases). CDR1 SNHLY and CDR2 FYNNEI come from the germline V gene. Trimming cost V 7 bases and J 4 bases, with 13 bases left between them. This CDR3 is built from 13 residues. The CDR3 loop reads CASKGGYLETQYF. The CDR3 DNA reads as TGTGCCAGCAAAGGAGGTTACTTAGAGACCCAGTACTTC.

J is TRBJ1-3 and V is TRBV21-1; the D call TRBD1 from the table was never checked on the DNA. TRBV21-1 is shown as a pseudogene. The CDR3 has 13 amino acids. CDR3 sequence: CASSKGGPPTIYF. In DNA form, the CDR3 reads TGTGCCAGCAGCAAAGGGGGCCCGCCTACCATATATTTT.

The CDR3 loop is CSVEDRRYGYTF. DNA for the CDR3: TGCAGCGTTGAGGACAGGCGCTATGGCTACACCTTC. This chain links TRBV29-1 with TRBJ1-2, with 7 bases aligning to TRBD1. Germline CDR1 and CDR2: SQVTM and ANQGSEA. The ends lost 3 bases at V and 4 bases at J; junction bases unmatched: 2. The length of the CDR3 is 12 residues.

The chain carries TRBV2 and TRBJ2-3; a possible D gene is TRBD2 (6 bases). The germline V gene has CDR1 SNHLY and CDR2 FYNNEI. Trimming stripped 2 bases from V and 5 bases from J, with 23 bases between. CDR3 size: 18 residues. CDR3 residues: CASSERGLAMGWIDTQYF. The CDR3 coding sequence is TGTGCCAGCAGTGAAAGAGGTCTAGCGATGGGATGGATAGATACGCAGTATTTT.

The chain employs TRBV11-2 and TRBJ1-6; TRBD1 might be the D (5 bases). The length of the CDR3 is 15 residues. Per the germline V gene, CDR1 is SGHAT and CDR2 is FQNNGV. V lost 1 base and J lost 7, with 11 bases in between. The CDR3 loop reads CASSLVWGKNSPLHF. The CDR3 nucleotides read TGTGCCAGCAGCTTAGTATGGGGGAAGAATTCACCCCTCCACTTT.

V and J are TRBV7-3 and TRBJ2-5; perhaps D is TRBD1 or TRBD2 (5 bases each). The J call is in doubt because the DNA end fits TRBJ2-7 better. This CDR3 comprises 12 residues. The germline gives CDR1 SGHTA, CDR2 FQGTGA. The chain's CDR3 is CASSLSGGEQYF. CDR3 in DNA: TGTGCCAGCAGCTTATCTGGGGGCGAGCAGTACTTC.

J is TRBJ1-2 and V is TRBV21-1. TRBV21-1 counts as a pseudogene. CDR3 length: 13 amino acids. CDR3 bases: TGTGCCAGCAGCAAAGCTAGGCACTATGGCTACACCTTC. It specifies CASSKARHYGYTF.

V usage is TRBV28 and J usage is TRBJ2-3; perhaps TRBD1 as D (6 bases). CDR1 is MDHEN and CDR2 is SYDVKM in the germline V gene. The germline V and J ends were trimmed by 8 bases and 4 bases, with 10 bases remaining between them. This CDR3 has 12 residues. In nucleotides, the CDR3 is TGTGCCAGCGAACAGGGCCCAGATACGCAGTATTTT. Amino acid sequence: CASEQGPDTQYF. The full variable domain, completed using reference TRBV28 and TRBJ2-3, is DVKVTQSSRYLVKRTGEKVFLECVQDMDHENMFWYRQDPGLGLRLIYFSYDVKMKEKGDIPEGYSVSREKKERFSLILESASTNQTSMYLCASEQGPDTQYFGPGTRLTVL.